The rows below give T cell receptor beta chains drawn from one sample of a study of T-cell memory formation after mild COVID-19. MiXCR, run by TCRdb on the 5' RACE reads, gives a single entry per CDR3 protein. The repertoire includes 400,000 or so distinct CDR3 sequences, 15% to 25% of them detected once, and 7.5% to 9.5% sits in the top ten. The specimen was PBMCs or a T cell subset sorted from them (not recorded which). These receptors came from an adult woman who had mild COVID-19 (a few samples of this study predate the infection). Cell type and time point are not known. Both conserved end residues are trimmed from each CDR3. The D gene is left open where the match is weak.

v_gene: TRBV7-6
d_gene: .
j_gene: TRBJ2-2
CDR3aa: ASSITRAGELF

v_gene: TRBV5-1
d_gene: TRBD2
j_gene: TRBJ2-7
CDR3aa: ASSLTSGRTGEQY

v_gene: TRBV11-2
d_gene: TRBD2
j_gene: TRBJ2-3
CDR3aa: ASSSLAGGTDTQY

v_gene: TRBV12-3/TRBV12-4
d_gene: .
j_gene: TRBJ1-5
CDR3aa: ASSFGGRPESQPQH

v_gene: TRBV6-2/TRBV6-3
d_gene: .
j_gene: TRBJ2-7
CDR3aa: ASSYKGDSYEQY

v_gene: TRBV7-3
d_gene: .
j_gene: TRBJ1-1
CDR3aa: ASSFTSEYQAF

v_gene: TRBV7-8
d_gene: TRBD1
j_gene: TRBJ1-1
CDR3aa: ASSLRTGWRHTEAF

v_gene: TRBV6-1
d_gene: .
j_gene: TRBJ2-7
CDR3aa: ASSEVPPGAEQY

v_gene: TRBV7-3
d_gene: .
j_gene: TRBJ2-1
CDR3aa: ASSLTAGSYNEQF

v_gene: TRBV24-1
d_gene: .
j_gene: TRBJ2-1
CDR3aa: ATSDPGPPERSYNEQF

v_gene: TRBV7-6
d_gene: TRBD2
j_gene: TRBJ2-1
CDR3aa: ASGDGLAGNNEQF

v_gene: TRBV5-1
d_gene: .
j_gene: TRBJ2-3
CDR3aa: ASSSRARDDTDTQY

v_gene: TRBV3-1
d_gene: TRBD1
j_gene: TRBJ2-1
CDR3aa: ASSQGTRGPYNEQF

v_gene: TRBV6-5
d_gene: TRBD2
j_gene: TRBJ2-1
CDR3aa: ASSPGTSGMIYNEQF

v_gene: TRBV5-1
d_gene: .
j_gene: TRBJ1-5
CDR3aa: ASREDVREGQPQH

v_gene: TRBV12-3/TRBV12-4
d_gene: TRBD2
j_gene: TRBJ2-1
CDR3aa: ASAGTSGIAHEQF

v_gene: TRBV7-9
d_gene: .
j_gene: TRBJ1-1
CDR3aa: ASSLRGDEAF

v_gene: TRBV7-9
d_gene: TRBD1
j_gene: TRBJ1-2
CDR3aa: ASSLATGYGYT

v_gene: TRBV7-3
d_gene: .
j_gene: TRBJ2-2
CDR3aa: ASSPTGATGELF

v_gene: TRBV1
d_gene: .
j_gene: TRBJ2-1
CDR3aa: TSSQDPPTSGDYNEQF

v_gene: TRBV5-1
d_gene: .
j_gene: TRBJ2-2
CDR3aa: ASSSMGGLARTGELF

v_gene: TRBV7-2
d_gene: TRBD2
j_gene: TRBJ2-1
CDR3aa: ASSSIGAGGPWNEQF

v_gene: TRBV24-1
d_gene: .
j_gene: TRBJ2-3
CDR3aa: ATSGGQGFGATQY

v_gene: TRBV24-1
d_gene: TRBD1
j_gene: TRBJ2-3
CDR3aa: ATRGDSLTDTQY

v_gene: TRBV7-9
d_gene: .
j_gene: TRBJ2-7
CDR3aa: ASRTLDYEQY

v_gene: TRBV7-8
d_gene: .
j_gene: TRBJ1-5
CDR3aa: ASSSDRLGYQPQH

v_gene: TRBV5-1
d_gene: .
j_gene: TRBJ2-1
CDR3aa: ASSLALNEQF

v_gene: TRBV9
d_gene: .
j_gene: TRBJ1-4
CDR3aa: ASSAEGLGNEKLF

v_gene: TRBV20-1
d_gene: TRBD2
j_gene: TRBJ2-7
CDR3aa: SARDASGSVTYEQY

v_gene: TRBV5-6
d_gene: .
j_gene: TRBJ1-6
CDR3aa: ASSHSGIPLH

v_gene: TRBV5-1
d_gene: .
j_gene: TRBJ2-1
CDR3aa: ASSLRGPHNEQF

v_gene: TRBV20-1
d_gene: .
j_gene: TRBJ2-7
CDR3aa: SASNSPGPSSYEQY

v_gene: TRBV7-2
d_gene: TRBD1
j_gene: TRBJ1-5
CDR3aa: ASSLGDRTGGSNQPQH

v_gene: TRBV24-1
d_gene: TRBD1
j_gene: TRBJ2-1
CDR3aa: ATSALTDRVGFNEQF